This TCR beta chain was captured in a study of beta chain features in type 1 diabetes. General study results and limits: Insertions at VDJ junctions were less frequent in type 1 diabetes patients. These patients also deleted more nucleotides at the same junctions. The study found moderately but significantly shorter TCRB CDR3s in all four CD4+ subsets of Type 1 diabetes patients.

Every isolated RNA sample was fully reverse transcribed, so sequencing captured expressed TCRB transcripts. Clones were sequenced by immunoSEQ multiplex PCR, and TCRdb holds only the in-frame ones, with some missing. The sample lists around 340,000 clones; around 20% were seen once. Via CD45RO/CCR7/CD25/CD127/CD95/CD27, cells of the CD4+ naive, central memory, regulatory and stem cell-like memory subsets were sorted. CDR1 is SGHTA and CDR2 is FQGNSA in the germline V gene. CDR3 length equals 12 residues. Trimming removed 5 bases at V and 0 bases at J, with 3 bases between. This clone turned up a few times. Its target is not known. The same CDR3 is also encoded by other DNA sequences in this sample.

V and J are TRBV7-2 and TRBJ2-3; D not resolved. The sequence derives from a woman aged 18-29 years in good health. The sample was naive CD4+ T cells from blood. Written as DNA, the CDR3 is TGTGCCAGCAGCCCGAGCACAGATACGCAGTATTTT. This gives the protein CASSPSTDTQYF.